The present entry profiles one T cell receptor (beta chain) with its context. Its specificity is unknown. The data are from a study of monozygotic twins with inflammatory bowel disease. Study conclusions and caveats: Twins with IBD had fewer clonotypes in common with others than healthy twins, particularly during disease activity.

This CDR3 spans 12 amino acids. Per the germline V gene, CDR1 is DFQATT and CDR2 is SNEGSKA (reference sequence). An amount of about 3,400 ng of total RNA was used for each TCR library. TCRdb reprocessed the 5' RACE reads, with one entry per CDR3 protein and no DNA. This sample's table has some 130,000 distinct CDR3 sequences. Input material: blood. The source is a human donor with ulcerative colitis or Crohn's disease, or a healthy co-twin of an affected twin (not recorded which). The chain has TRBV20-1 and TRBJ2-7. Here the CDR3 reads CSAREGLYEQYF.